Sequencing of this T cell receptor (beta chain) was carried out in a study of T cells after yellow fever vaccination. This clonotype has at least ten counts. The antigen is unknown. By 5'RACE template switching, TCR cDNA was produced, with a universal primer site and UMIs added in the process. TCRdb called the 5' RACE reads again in MiXCR, with one record for every CDR3 protein. The sample records 200,000 to 300,000 distinct CDR3 sequences, 3.6% being singletons. V was clipped by 5 bases and J by 6 bases, with 7 bases between them. The CDR3 totals 12 residues. CDR1 is KGHDR and CDR2 is SFDVKD in the germline V gene. Overall study results and limits: Although most clonotypes did not, a small share appeared in both CD4 and CD8 compartments. Reappearance after the booster was observed for most primary-vaccination clones (about 97% CD4, about 86% CD8). Abundant clonotypes (contaminants from the bulk population) could be present in FACS-sorted repertoires.

The TCR sequence derives from a man younger than 35 who received the YFV17D yellow fever vaccine. The chain carries TRBV24-1 and TRBJ1-5; unclear D gene. The sample in question was PBMCs, obtained 15 days after the yellow fever booster vaccination. The CDR3 spells CATSVSGQPQHF. The CDR3 coding sequence is TGTGCCACCAGTGTTAGCGGTCAGCCCCAGCATTTT.